Described below is a single T cell receptor (beta chain) sequence and its context. Its cognate antigen is unknown. Profiling relied on immunoSEQ multiplex PCR, and the TCRdb table lists in-frame clones only, not all of them. The sample shows some 51,000 clones, roughly 89% of them seen only once. V was pared by 3 bases and J by 3 bases, with 9 bases between. The V gene's germline CDR1 is MGHRA and CDR2 YSYEKL. The CDR3 is made up of 14 amino acids. This record comes from a study of T cells in localized non-small cell lung cancer. Findings and limits, study-wide: Uninvolved adjacent lung showed higher T cell clonality than tumor.

The gene calls are TRBV4-1 and TRBJ1-3; weak D call: TRBD1 (5 bases). The material was peripheral blood, obtained before any cancer treatment. The clonotype was recovered from a woman aged 40 to 75 with stage I lung adenocarcinoma. CDR3 region: CASSHRVDGNTIYF. In DNA, the CDR3 is TGCGCCAGCAGCCACAGGGTAGATGGAAACACCATATATTTT.